This T cell receptor (beta chain) stems from a study of beta chain features in type 1 diabetes. Findings and limits, study-wide: All four CD4+ subsets of Type 1 diabetes patients contained TCRB CDR3s that were moderately but significantly shorter. A greater similarity of naive, central memory and Treg TCRB repertoires was seen among patients than among healthy donors.

Expressed TCRB transcripts were sequenced, since all the RNA that had been isolated was reverse transcribed. The method was immunoSEQ multiplex PCR; TCRdb's version includes in-frame clones alone and lacks a portion of them. The sample lists approximately 260,000 clones, about 24% occurring once. One heparinised blood draw averaging approximately 100 mL was given by each donor. Concerning this clone: Its matching antigen is unknown.

Per germline, CDR1 SGHRS and CDR2 YFSETQ. V was trimmed by 4 bases and J by 5 bases, leaving 15 bases between them. The CDR3 is made up of 14 amino acids. V usage is TRBV5-1 and J usage is TRBJ1-1; tentatively, D is TRBD1 (5 bases). The sample comprised naive CD4+ T cells from blood. The sequence came from a woman in her twenties or thirties with type 1 diabetes. CDR3 residues: CASSPDGGWTEAFF. In DNA form, the CDR3 reads TGCGCCAGCAGCCCAGACGGGGGGTGGACTGAAGCTTTCTTT.